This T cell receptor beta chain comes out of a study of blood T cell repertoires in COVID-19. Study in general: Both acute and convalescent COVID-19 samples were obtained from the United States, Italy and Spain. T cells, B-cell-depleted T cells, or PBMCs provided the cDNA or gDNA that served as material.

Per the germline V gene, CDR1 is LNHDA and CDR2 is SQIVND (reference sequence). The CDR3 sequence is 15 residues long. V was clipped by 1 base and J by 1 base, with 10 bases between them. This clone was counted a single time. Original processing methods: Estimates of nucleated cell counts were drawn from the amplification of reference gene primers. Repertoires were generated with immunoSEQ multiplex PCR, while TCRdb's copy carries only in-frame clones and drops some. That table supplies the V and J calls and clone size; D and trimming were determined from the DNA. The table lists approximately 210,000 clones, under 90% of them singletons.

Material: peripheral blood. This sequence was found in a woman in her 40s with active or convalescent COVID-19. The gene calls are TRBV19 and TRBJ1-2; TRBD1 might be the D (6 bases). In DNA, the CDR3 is TGTGCCAGTAGTATAGGACAGGAGCTTAACTATGGCTACACCTTC. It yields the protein CASSIGQELNYGYTF.